These 15 T cell receptor beta chains were all obtained from the same sample, sequenced in a study of long-term antiretroviral therapy in people with HIV. Survey level was the resolution at which the v3.0 immunoSEQ assay ran. The protocol was immunoSEQ multiplex PCR, while the TCRdb copy is restricted to in-frame clones and leaves out a portion. This sample carries about 39,000 clones, roughly nine tenths of them seen once, and the ten largest clones take 4%. This material consisted of unsorted PBMCs, taken 1.2 years after starting antiretroviral therapy. These receptors were collected from a woman in her forties or fifties with HIV.

The table lists this clone with a few counts. The V gene is TRBV30, the J gene TRBJ1-2, with a weak D call TRBD1 (5 bases). The CDR3 extends over 12 amino acids. V lost 0 bases to trimming and J lost 6 bases, with 8 bases between them. Germline CDR1 reads GTSNPN; CDR2 reads SVGIG (reference sequence). The CDR3 loop is CAWSVWGDGYTF. The DNA for the CDR3 is TGTGCCTGGAGTGTATGGGGGGATGGCTACACCTTC.

The genes are TRBV5-4 and TRBJ1-3, with a tentative D call TRBD1 (6 bases). This CDR3 region has 16 residues. Germline CDR1 SGHNT, CDR2 YYREEE (reference sequence). Trimming shortened V by 4 bases and J by 0 bases, and 14 bases separated the two germline ends. The CDR3 bases are TGTGCCAGCAGCCTTACAGGGTCCTACTCTGGAAACACCATATATTTT. This sequence encodes CASSLTGSYSGNTIYF.

The chain couples TRBV21-1 to TRBJ1-5. TRBV21-1 is reported as a pseudogene. The CDR3 length is 16 residues. The CDR3 DNA is TGTGCCAGCAGCAAAGTGGGTACGGCAAGAAATCAGCCCCAGCATTTT. As protein: CASSKVGTARNQPQHF.

The chain has TRBV19 and TRBJ1-2; no definite D call. This CDR3 contains 16 residues. CDR1 and CDR2 (germline): LNHDA, SQIVND (reference sequence). V lost 0 bases and J lost 1, with 12 bases in between. In DNA, the CDR3 is TGTGCCAGTAGTATAGACCGACATCTTCTTAACTATGGCTACACCTTC. This gives the protein CASSIDRHLLNYGYTF.

The V gene is TRBV5-6, the J gene TRBJ1-2; 7 positions agree with TRBD1. In germline, CDR1 is SGHDT, CDR2 YYEEEE. The CDR3 totals 14 residues. V dropped 3 bases and J dropped 0; count of bases not matched to a gene: 2. CDR3 residues: CASSSGTANYGYTF. Written as DNA, the CDR3 is TGTGCCAGCAGCTCCGGGACAGCTAACTATGGCTACACCTTC.

The chain joins TRBV30 to TRBJ1-5; D gene uncertain. The CDR3 has 13 amino acids. CDR1 is GTSNPN and CDR2 is SVGIG in the germline V gene (reference sequence). The V and J ends lost 1 base and 4 bases respectively, with 8 bases between them. In DNA form, the CDR3 reads TGTGCCTGGAGTGGTATGGGGAATCAGCCCCAGCATTTT. Protein product: CAWSGMGNQPQHF.

The CDR3 region has the DNA TGTGCCAGCAGCTTGGTCCGACAATTGGTCTCACCCCTCCACTTT. This gives the protein CASSLVRQLVSPLHF. V usage is TRBV5-6 and J usage is TRBJ1-6; no clear D gene. Germline lookup yields CDR1 SGHDT and CDR2 YYEEEE. The CDR3 is 15 residues long. V lost 0 bases and J 10 bases, leaving 14 bases between the germline ends.

This sequence joins TRBV7-2 and TRBJ1-5; tentative D call: TRBD1 (6 bases). V lost 0 bases and J lost 2, with 8 bases in between. There are 15 residues in the CDR3. Germline CDR1 is SGHTA and CDR2 is FQGNSA. The CDR3 nucleotides read TGTGCCAGCAGCTTAGCACAGGGAGGCAATCAGCCCCAGCATTTT. Protein: CASSLAQGGNQPQHF.

The chain has TRBV7-2 and TRBJ1-3; D possibly corresponds to TRBD1 (5 bases). Germline assignment: CDR1 SGHTA and CDR2 FQGNSA. Trimming stripped 4 bases from V and 3 bases from J, with 16 bases between. CDR3 length: 16 amino acids. Here the CDR3 reads CASSSPRGGVGNTIYF. The CDR3 DNA reads as TGTGCCAGCAGCTCACCCCGGGGAGGGGTTGGAAACACCATATATTTT.

CDR3 region: CSVERVGANVLTF. In DNA, the CDR3 is TGCAGCGTTGAGCGGGTTGGGGCCAACGTCCTGACTTTC. The chain couples TRBV29-1 to TRBJ2-6, with D possibly being TRBD2 (5 bases). The germline V and J ends were trimmed by 3 bases and 3 bases, with 6 bases remaining between them. The CDR3 is made up of 13 amino acids. Germline loops: CDR1 SQVTM, CDR2 ANQGSEA.

The chain uses TRBV19 and TRBJ2-2; 7 bases map to TRBD1. The CDR3 spans 16 residues. After removal of 5 bases from V and 4 bases from J, the junction contained 10 bases not matched to a gene. Germline loops: CDR1 LNHDA, CDR2 SQIVND (reference sequence). CDR3 region: CASSPRMTGPTGELFF. DNA of the CDR3: TGTGCCAGTAGTCCCCGCATGACAGGGCCCACCGGGGAGCTGTTTTTT.

The V and J genes are TRBV30 and TRBJ2-7, with a tentative D call TRBD2 (7 bases). Deletions cut 8 bases from V and 6 bases from J, with 17 bases between. Germline V gene data show CDR1 as GTSNPN and CDR2 as SVGIG (reference sequence). CDR3 length equals 12 residues. DNA for the CDR3: TGTGCCCGCATGGGAGGGGGAGGCGAGCAGTACTTC. Protein sequence: CARMGGGGEQYF. Full variable domain (outside the CDR3, taken from reference TRBV30 and TRBJ2-7): SQTIHQWPATLVQPVGSPLSLECTVEGTSNPNLYWYRQAAGRGLQLLFYSVGIGQISSEVPQNLSASRPQDRQFILSSKKLLLSDSGFYLCARMGGGGEQYFGPGTRLTVT.

The chain recombines TRBV7-9 with TRBJ1-2; D remains ambiguous. Germline V gene lookup returns CDR1 SEHNR and CDR2 FQNEAQ (reference sequence). V was shortened by 2 bases and J by 4 bases, with 11 bases between the two germline ends. The CDR3 consists of 14 residues. The CDR3 DNA follows: TGTGCCAGCAGCTTATTTGACGGCCTCTATGGCTACACCTTC. It encodes CASSLFDGLYGYTF.

This clone was found a few times. The chain carries TRBV27 and TRBJ1-6, with D unclear. Germline CDR1 MNHEY, CDR2 SMNVEV (reference sequence). Trimming shortened V by 2 bases and J by 9 bases, and 8 bases separated the two germline ends. This CDR3 has 13 amino acids. CDR3 bases: TGTGCCAGCAGTTTAGGGGTTGGTTCACCCCTCCACTTT. As protein: CASSLGVGSPLHF.

V gene TRBV5-1 combines with J gene TRBJ2-7; D gene unclear. Trimming removed 0 bases from V and 5 bases from J, with 18 bases in between. The CDR3 has 16 amino acids. Germline V CDR1 and CDR2: SGHRS, YFSETQ. CDR3: CASSLEASYGSHEQYF. The CDR3 coding sequence is TGCGCCAGCAGCTTGGAAGCTTCCTATGGGTCTCACGAGCAGTACTTC.